The entry below gives a single T cell receptor beta chain sequence along with its context. What it binds is not known. Relying on iRepertoire HTBI primers and Arm-PCR of CDR3 regions, the team built TCR beta libraries. TCRdb reprocessed the multiplex PCR reads via MiXCR and lists one record per CDR3 protein. The repertoire holds about 560,000 distinct CDR3 sequences, about 16% seen once, with more than 10% in the top ten. In germline, CDR1 is SGHAT, CDR2 FQNNGV. The ends lost 8 bases at V and 0 bases at J; junction bases unmatched: 13. The CDR3 runs to 18 residues. The sample is drawn from a study of regulatory T cells in long-lasting Graves disease. Time point described: newly diagnosed GD, antithyroid drugs for less than 3 months. TCR sequences were obtained from RNA taken from PBMCs. As collected, the peripheral blood samples measured 7.5 to 9 milliliters each and went into EDTA tubes. Study observations and caveats: TRBV28, TRBJ1-2 and TRBJ2-5 emerged as the favored segments in persistent disease. Among the persistent patients, approximately 2,900 public clonotypes were shared, more than the approximately 960 shared among new patients. Accuracy may have suffered from the small sample size.

The same sample was also used in a study of T cells in Graves' hyperthyroidism and ophthalmopathy.

This TCR was sampled from a man between 18 and 35 years old with Graves disease. Source: peripheral blood mononuclear cells (PBMCs), taken at new diagnosis, from a patient treated with antithyroid drugs. V usage is TRBV11-2 and J usage is TRBJ2-2; 9 bases agree with TRBD2. The CDR3 DNA is TGTGCCAGCTCACCAGTTGCCGGGACTAGCTCGAACACCGGGGAGCTGTTTTTT. This codes for CASSPVAGTSSNTGELFF. Looking up the rest from reference TRBV11-2 and TRBJ2-2 gives the full variable domain: EAGVAQSPRYKIIEKRQSVAFWCNPISGHATLYWYQQILGQGPKLLIQFQNNGVVDDSQLPKDRFSAERLKGVDSTLKIQPAKLEDSAVYLCASSPVAGTSSNTGELFFGEGSRLTVL.